One sample yielded the 19 T cell receptor beta chains listed below, sequenced in a study of blood T cell repertoires in COVID-19. Only in-frame clones appear in the TCRdb table, and some are missing; sequencing was by immunoSEQ multiplex PCR. The sample records under 350,000 clones, 65% to 90% being singletons. The sample comprised PBMCs or T cells enriched from blood (not recorded which). The receptors were gathered from a woman in her 40s with acute COVID-19.

The rearrangement joins TRBV28 to TRBJ2-3, with 7 bases that match TRBD2. The CDR3 runs to 15 residues. CDR1 and CDR2 from the germline V gene are MDHEN and SYDVKM. The V segment lost 5 bases and the J segment 7 bases; nucleotides outside the gene matches: 12. The CDR3 here is CASSTLAYHRNTQYF. CDR3 sequence (DNA): TGTGCCAGCAGTACACTAGCGTATCACAGAAATACGCAGTATTTT.

The chain recombines TRBV5-6 with TRBJ1-5, with TRBD1 matching over 9 bases. The CDR3 length is 15 residues. Germline V gene lookup returns CDR1 SGHDT and CDR2 YYEEEE. Trimming at V came to 1 base and at J to 3 bases, leaving 2 bases not matched to a gene. The CDR3 DNA reads as TGTGCCAGCAGCTTGACAGGGGGCACCAATCAGCCCCAGCATTTT. Translation gives CASSLTGGTNQPQHF.

The chain combines TRBV3-1 (or the pseudogene TRBV3-2) with TRBJ1-2, with D uncertain. The CDR3 is 15 residues long. Trimming left V 5 bases short and J 6 bases short, with 19 bases between. Germline lookup yields CDR1 LGHDT and CDR2 YNNKEL (reference sequence). The CDR3 sequence is CASSAPGLIYDGYTF. Here the CDR3 DNA reads TGTGCCAGCAGCGCGCCCGGGTTAATATACGATGGCTACACCTTC.

V gene TRBV5-1 combines with J gene TRBJ2-7; 7 nucleotides align to TRBD1. Germline V gene lookup returns CDR1 SGHRS and CDR2 YFSETQ. This CDR3 is 15 amino acids long. Trimming cost V 0 bases and J 0 bases; bases outside gene matches: 3. The CDR3 DNA sequence: TGCGCCAGCAGCTTGGTGTCAGGGGGCTCCTACGAGCAGTACTTC. Its protein product is CASSLVSGGSYEQYF.

The gene calls are TRBV18 and TRBJ1-2; 7 bases fit TRBD1. V trimming: 0 bases; J trimming: 5 bases; junction bases outside the gene matches: 9. The CDR3 extends over 16 amino acids. Germline CDR1 reads KGHSH; CDR2 reads LQKENI. The CDR3 here is CASSPPGRGTEYGYTF. The CDR3 nucleotides read TGTGCCAGCTCACCACCGGGTCGGGGGACAGAATATGGCTACACCTTC.

The V and J genes are TRBV11-2 and TRBJ2-1; a possible D gene is TRBD2 (7 bases). V dropped 2 bases and J dropped 3 bases, with 11 bases sitting between them. This CDR3 comprises 15 residues. Per germline, CDR1 SGHAT and CDR2 FQNNGV. CDR3 residues: CASSLLGGGYNEQFF. CDR3 DNA: TGTGCCAGCAGCTTATTAGGGGGGGGCTACAATGAGCAGTTCTTC.

V and J are TRBV5-6 and TRBJ2-1; 8 positions match TRBD1. CDR1 and CDR2 (germline): SGHDT, YYEEEE. V lost 6 bases and J lost 6; bases outside the gene matches: 11. This CDR3 comprises 15 residues. Here the CDR3 DNA reads TGTGCCAGCACGGACAGGGCATCCCGAAGCAATGAGCAGTTCTTC. Amino acids: CASTDRASRSNEQFF.

This clone was detected only a few times. The V gene is TRBV18, the J gene TRBJ2-6, with 8 bases lining up with TRBD1. The CDR3 extends over 18 amino acids. Germline V gives CDR1 KGHSH, CDR2 LQKENI. After removal of 3 bases from V and 0 bases from J, the junction contained 7 bases not matched to a gene. The CDR3 nucleotides read TGTGCCAGCTCACCCCGAGGCAGGGGGCCCTCTGGGGCCAACGTCCTGACTTTC. Residues: CASSPRGRGPSGANVLTF.

The rearrangement links TRBV27 to TRBJ2-1, with 10 bases aligning to TRBD1. The CDR3 contains 15 residues. Germline V gene data show CDR1 as MNHEY and CDR2 as SMNVEV (reference sequence). Trimming at V came to 8 bases and at J to 6 bases, leaving 10 bases not matched to a gene. CDR3 sequence (DNA): TGTGCCAGCCGGACCGGGACAGGGGCAGGCAATGAGCAGTTCTTC. Encoded protein: CASRTGTGAGNEQFF.

In this sample, this clone turned up once. J is TRBJ2-1 and V is TRBV12-2; no check of the table's D call, TRBD2, against the DNA was made. TRBV12-2 is designated a pseudogene. The CDR3 is 16 residues long. The CDR3, as DNA: TGTGCAAGTCGCCCCGGACTAGTCCCAGGGTTGGATGAGCAGTTCTTC. This gives the protein CASRPGLVPGLDEQFF.

This chain links TRBV11-2 with TRBJ1-6, with TRBD1 matching over 8 bases. The junction had 5 bases not matched to a gene; V was cut back by 5 bases and J by 8 bases. This CDR3 is built from 14 residues. Germline V gives CDR1 SGHAT, CDR2 FQNNGV. The CDR3 protein is CASSARDRYSPLHF. DNA for the CDR3: TGTGCCAGCAGCGCCCGGGACAGGTATTCACCCCTCCACTTT. Drawing the rest from reference TRBV11-2 and TRBJ1-6, the complete variable domain is EAGVAQSPRYKIIEKRQSVAFWCNPISGHATLYWYQQILGQGPKLLIQFQNNGVVDDSQLPKDRFSAERLKGVDSTLKIQPAKLEDSAVYLCASSARDRYSPLHFGNGTRLTVT.

The chain combines TRBV3-1 (or the pseudogene TRBV3-2) with TRBJ2-2; D is perhaps TRBD2 (5 bases). V lost 6 bases and J 4 bases, leaving 18 bases between the germline ends. This CDR3 region has 16 residues. Germline V lookup: CDR1 LGHDT, CDR2 YNNKEL (reference sequence). The CDR3 protein is CASRPYTSAGTGELFF. The CDR3, as DNA: TGTGCCAGCAGACCCTATACTAGTGCAGGCACCGGGGAGCTGTTTTTT.

V usage is TRBV7-9 and J usage is TRBJ2-1; D may be TRBD2 (6 bases). The CDR3 consists of 13 residues. Germline CDR1 is SEHNR and CDR2 is FQNEAQ (reference sequence). CDR3 bases: TGTGGGGGCTCGGGAGTTTGGGCCAATGAGCAGTTCTTC. It specifies CGGSGVWANEQFF.

CDR3 region: CASSSSQGYNEQFF. In nucleotides, the CDR3 is TGTGCCAGCAGCTCCTCACAGGGCTACAATGAGCAGTTCTTC. V is TRBV7-3 and J is TRBJ2-1; D may be TRBD1 (6 bases). The V end was cut by 4 bases, the J end by 3 bases, with 10 bases between. This CDR3 is 14 amino acids long. Germline V lookup: CDR1 SGHTA, CDR2 FQGTGA.

V usage is TRBV27 and J usage is TRBJ2-2; weak D call: TRBD1 (6 bases). CDR1 is MNHEY, CDR2 SMNVEV, per germline (reference sequence). This CDR3 contains 16 residues. V was clipped by 4 bases and J by 1 base, with 13 bases between them. CDR3: CASSSGRGKNTGELFF. The CDR3 nucleotides are TGTGCCAGCAGTTCAGGAAGGGGGAAGAACACCGGGGAGCTGTTTTTT.

V is TRBV28 and J is TRBJ1-1; 7 positions match TRBD1. The CDR3 extends over 15 amino acids. Germline V gene data show CDR1 as MDHEN and CDR2 as SYDVKM. Unmatched junction bases numbered 11, after V lost 10 bases and J lost 0 bases. As DNA, the CDR3 is TGTGCCATCCCCGGGGAGAGGGGGCTGAACACTGAAGCTTTCTTT. This encodes CAIPGERGLNTEAFF.

Regarding this clone: Other DNA variants within this sample encode the same CDR3. The chain is built from TRBV7-9 and TRBJ1-6, with D tentatively TRBD1 (6 bases). The CDR3 runs to 13 residues. The ends were cut back, 3 bases at V and 7 bases at J, with 7 bases in the middle. Germline values: CDR1 SEHNR, CDR2 FQNEAQ (reference sequence). The CDR3 here is CASSLDSNSPLHF. CDR3 sequence (DNA): TGTGCCAGCAGCTTGGACAGCAATTCACCCCTCCACTTT.

The CDR3 nucleotides read TGTGCCAGCAGCGCCGACGGTAGGGACTCTGCAACTAATGAAAAACTGTTTTTT. This sequence encodes CASSADGRDSATNEKLFF. This chain links TRBV7-2 with TRBJ1-4; D possibly corresponds to TRBD1 (5 bases). Germline V gene data show CDR1 as SGHTA and CDR2 as FQGNSA. The CDR3 contains 18 residues. The V end lost 5 bases, the J end lost 0 bases, and 19 bases lay between the germline ends.

The chain uses TRBV13 and TRBJ2-5; D is undetermined. The CDR3 loop spans 14 amino acids. Germline values: CDR1 PRHDT, CDR2 FYEKMQ (reference sequence). The V end lost 4 bases, the J end lost 0 bases, and 9 bases lay between the germline ends. CDR3 nucleotide sequence: TGTGCCAGCAGCTGGGCACCTAACCAAGAGACCCAGTACTTC. It specifies CASSWAPNQETQYF.